Listed here is a single T cell receptor beta chain. The antigen remains undetermined. The germline CDR1 and CDR2 sequences are ENHRY and SYGVKD. V was cut by 5 bases and J by 7 bases, with 20 bases left in between. The CDR3 runs 16 residues. This specimen comes from a study of cytomegalovirus exposure and HLA in healthy donors. Findings and caveats of the study: Cytomegalovirus-associated TCR beta chains were listed, numbering 164. Versus the roughly 700-donor mean, an Asian-associated ancestry cluster reportedly showed fewer N-insertions in a later analysis.

PCR amplification relied on 60 Vbeta primers (plus 13 Jbeta primers). Libraries were prepared by immunoSEQ multiplex PCR; TCRdb keeps only in-frame clonotypes and omits some of them. The data contain about 160,000 clones, roughly 82% of them singletons. Material for sequencing was PBMCs. The clonotype comes from a man aged 50 to 60 in good health and CMV-seropositive. The gene calls are TRBV10-3 and TRBJ2-2; tentative D call: TRBD1 (7 bases). CDR3 in amino acids: CAISPTSGGGVGELFF. CDR3 nucleotides: TGTGCCATCAGTCCTACTTCAGGGGGAGGAGTCGGGGAGCTGTTTTTT.